Listed below are T cell receptor beta chains from one sample, sequenced in a study of human T cells and chemical hapten exposure. TCRdb redid the calling of the RACE reads with MiXCR, one entry per CDR3 protein. The sample comprises 42,000 or so distinct CDR3 sequences, 3% to 4% of which are singletons, and more than 25% rests with the top ten. The specimen was whole blood, collected in connection with sensitization to the hapten diphenylcyclopropenone (DPC). These receptors all stem from a man aged 50-59 years with alopecia areata. Some clones in this sample may be carry-over from other donors' samples. The CDR3 runs from the conserved cysteine through the conserved F or W. The order of the fields is clone size, J gene, D gene, V gene, CDR3 protein, CDR3 DNA. A D gene is named only where the DNA matches it firmly. The size field reads once, few, many, or a class for an expanded clone.

>many|TRBJ2-7|.|TRBV28
CASSSPRGRSSYEQYF
TGTGCCAGCAGTTCCCCCCGCGGAAGGAGCTCCTACGAGCAGTACTTC
>many|TRBJ2-5|.|TRBV7-2
CASSLVGQVQETQYF
TGTGCCAGCAGCTTAGTTGGTCAGGTCCAAGAGACCCAGTACTTC
>many|TRBJ1-2|.|TRBV15
CATSRPGTADYGYTF
TGTGCCACCAGCAGACCTGGGACGGCCGACTATGGCTACACCTTC
>many|TRBJ2-3|.|TRBV12-3/TRBV12-4
CASSLVGAGGDTQYF
TGTGCCAGCAGTTTAGTGGGGGCCGGTGGAGATACGCAGTATTTT
>many|TRBJ1-4|.|TRBV20-1
CSAKQGGEKLFF
TGCAGTGCCAAGCAAGGAGGTGAAAAACTGTTTTTT
>many|TRBJ2-7|TRBD2|TRBV4-2
CASSQGVSGGAYEQYF
TGTGCCAGCAGCCAAGGGGTGAGCGGGGGCGCCTACGAGCAGTACTTC
>many|TRBJ2-7|TRBD1|TRBV15
CATSARQGPYEQYF
TGTGCCACCAGCGCCCGACAGGGGCCCTACGAGCAGTACTTC
>few|TRBJ1-1|.|TRBV29-1
CSVGDTGTFF
TGCAGCGTCGGGGACACGGGGACTTTCTTT
>few|TRBJ2-7|.|TRBV6-5
CASSLLFSSYEQYF
TGTGCCAGCAGCCTCCTATTCAGCTCCTACGAGCAGTACTTC
>many|TRBJ2-1|TRBD2|TRBV3-1
CASSLGTSGRTYNEQFF
TGTGCCAGCAGCCTTGGGACTAGCGGGCGAACCTACAATGAGCAGTTCTTC
>many|TRBJ2-5|.|TRBV7-2
CATTPTTVQETQYF
TGTGCCACAACCCCAACCACCGTCCAAGAGACCCAGTACTTC
>many|TRBJ2-7|.|TRBV20-1
CSATLRRTGPYEQYF
TGCAGTGCCACCCTTCGGCGGACTGGGCCCTACGAGCAGTACTTC
>many|TRBJ2-2|TRBD2|TRBV7-2
CASSRSGIRTGELFF
TGTGCCAGCAGCAGGAGCGGGATTAGAACCGGGGAGCTGTTTTTT
>many|TRBJ2-3|TRBD2|TRBV2
CASTSLMSSGIGTDTQYF
TGTGCCAGCACATCACTCATGAGTAGCGGGATTGGCACAGATACGCAGTATTTT
>many|TRBJ2-1|TRBD2|TRBV20-1
CSHMGLAGEQFF
TGCAGTCACATGGGACTAGCCGGTGAGCAGTTCTTC
>many|TRBJ1-1|.|TRBV7-9
CASSWWTDDTEAFF
TGTGCCAGCAGCTGGTGGACAGATGACACTGAAGCTTTCTTT
>many|TRBJ2-7|.|TRBV4-2
CASSQDIEHYEQYF
TGTGCCAGCAGCCAAGACATAGAGCACTACGAGCAGTACTTC
>many|TRBJ2-7|.|TRBV12-5
CASGLVPDTNGQYF
TGTGCTAGTGGTTTGGTACCGGATACCAACGGGCAGTACTTC
>many|TRBJ2-1|.|TRBV4-1
CASSQDLEQFF
TGCGCCAGCAGCCAAGACCTCGAGCAGTTCTTC
>many|TRBJ1-4|.|TRBV4-1
CASSQVEVGRNNEKLFF
TGCGCCAGCAGCCAAGTAGAGGTGGGGCGGAATAATGAAAAACTGTTTTTT